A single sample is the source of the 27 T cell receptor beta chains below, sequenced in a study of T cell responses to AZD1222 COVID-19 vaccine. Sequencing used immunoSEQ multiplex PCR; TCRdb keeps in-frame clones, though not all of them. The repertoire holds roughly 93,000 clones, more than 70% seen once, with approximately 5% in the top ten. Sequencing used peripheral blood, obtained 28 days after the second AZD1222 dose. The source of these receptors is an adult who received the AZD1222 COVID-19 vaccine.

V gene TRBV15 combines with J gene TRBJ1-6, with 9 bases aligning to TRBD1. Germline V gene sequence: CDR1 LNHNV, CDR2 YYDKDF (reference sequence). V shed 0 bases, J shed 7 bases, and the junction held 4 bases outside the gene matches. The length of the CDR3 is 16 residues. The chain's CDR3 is CATSRDPGTGNSPLHF. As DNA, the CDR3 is TGTGCCACCAGCAGAGATCCCGGGACAGGGAATTCACCCCTCCACTTT.

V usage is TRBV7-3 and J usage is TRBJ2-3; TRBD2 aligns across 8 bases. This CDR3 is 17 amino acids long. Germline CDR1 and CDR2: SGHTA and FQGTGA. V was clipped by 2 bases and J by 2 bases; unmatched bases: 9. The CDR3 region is CASSLYQRGPSTDTQYF. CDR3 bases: TGTGCCAGCAGCTTATACCAGCGGGGGCCCTCCACAGATACGCAGTATTTT.

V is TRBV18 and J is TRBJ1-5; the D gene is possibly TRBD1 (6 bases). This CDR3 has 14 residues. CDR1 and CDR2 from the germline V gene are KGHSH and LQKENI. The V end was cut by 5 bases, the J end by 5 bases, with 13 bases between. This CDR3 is CASSGGGVDQPQHF. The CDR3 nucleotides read TGTGCCAGCTCAGGGGGGGGCGTCGATCAGCCCCAGCATTTT.

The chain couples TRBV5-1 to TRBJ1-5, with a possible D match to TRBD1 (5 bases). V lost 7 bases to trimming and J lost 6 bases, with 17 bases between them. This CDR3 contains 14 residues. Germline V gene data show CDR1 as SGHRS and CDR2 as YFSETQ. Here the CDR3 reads CASRPGIEPQPQHF. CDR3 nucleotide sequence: TGCGCCAGCCGCCCAGGGATCGAGCCTCAGCCCCAGCATTTT. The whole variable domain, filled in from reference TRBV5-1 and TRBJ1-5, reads KAGVTQTPRYLIKTRGQQVTLSCSPISGHRSVSWYQQTPGQGLQFLFEYFSETQRNKGNFPGRFSGRQFSNSRSEMNVSTLELGDSALYLCASRPGIEPQPQHFGDGTRLSIL.

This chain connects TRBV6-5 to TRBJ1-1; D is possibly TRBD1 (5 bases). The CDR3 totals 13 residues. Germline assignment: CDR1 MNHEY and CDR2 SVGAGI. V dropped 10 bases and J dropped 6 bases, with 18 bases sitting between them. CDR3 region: CAINRRTNPEAFF. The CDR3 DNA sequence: TGTGCCATTAACCGGAGGACAAACCCTGAAGCTTTCTTT.

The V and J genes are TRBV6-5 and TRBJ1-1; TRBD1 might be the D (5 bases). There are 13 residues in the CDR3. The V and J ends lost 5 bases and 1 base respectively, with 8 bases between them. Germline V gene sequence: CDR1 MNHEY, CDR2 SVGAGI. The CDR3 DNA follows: TGTGCCAGCAGTCTGACAGCGAACACTGAAGCTTTCTTT. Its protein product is CASSLTANTEAFF.

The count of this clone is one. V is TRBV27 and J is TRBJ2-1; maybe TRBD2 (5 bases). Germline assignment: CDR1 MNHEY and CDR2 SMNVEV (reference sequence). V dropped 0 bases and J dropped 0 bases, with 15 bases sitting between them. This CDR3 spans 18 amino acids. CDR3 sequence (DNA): TGTGCCAGCAGTTTATCCTCCCGACGGGGTCCCTCCTACAATGAGCAGTTCTTC. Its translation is CASSLSSRRGPSYNEQFF.

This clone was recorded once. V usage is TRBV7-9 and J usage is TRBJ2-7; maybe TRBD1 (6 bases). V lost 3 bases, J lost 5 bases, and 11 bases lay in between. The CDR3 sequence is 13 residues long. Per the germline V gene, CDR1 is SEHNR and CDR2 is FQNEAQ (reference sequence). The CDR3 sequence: CASSFYRAHEQYV. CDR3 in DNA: TGTGCCAGCAGCTTTTACAGGGCCCACGAGCAGTACGTC.

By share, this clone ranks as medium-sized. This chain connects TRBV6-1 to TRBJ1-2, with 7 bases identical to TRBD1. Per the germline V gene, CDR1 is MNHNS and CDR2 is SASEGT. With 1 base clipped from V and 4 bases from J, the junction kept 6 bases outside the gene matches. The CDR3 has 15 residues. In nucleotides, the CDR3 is TGTGCCAGCAGTGAAGGCTCGGGACAGATCTATGGCTACACCTTC. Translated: CASSEGSGQIYGYTF.

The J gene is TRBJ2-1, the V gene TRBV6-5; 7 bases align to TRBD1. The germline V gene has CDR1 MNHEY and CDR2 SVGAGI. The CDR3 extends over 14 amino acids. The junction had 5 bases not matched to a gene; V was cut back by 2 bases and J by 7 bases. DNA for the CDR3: TGTGCCAGCAGTTACGGCAGGGGGTATAATGAGCAGTTCTTC. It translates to CASSYGRGYNEQFF.

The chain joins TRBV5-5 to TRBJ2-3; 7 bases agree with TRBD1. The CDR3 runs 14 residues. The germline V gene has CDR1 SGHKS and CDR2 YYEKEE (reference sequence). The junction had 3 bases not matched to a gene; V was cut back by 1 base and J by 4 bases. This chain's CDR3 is CASSLTGDPDTQYF. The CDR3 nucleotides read TGTGCCAGCAGCTTGACAGGGGACCCAGATACGCAGTATTTT.

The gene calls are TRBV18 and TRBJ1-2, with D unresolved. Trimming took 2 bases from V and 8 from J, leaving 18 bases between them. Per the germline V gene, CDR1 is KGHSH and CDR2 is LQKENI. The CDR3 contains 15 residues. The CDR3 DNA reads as TGTGCCAGCTCACCAACAGAGAACCCTAGAGGAGGCTACACCTTC. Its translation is CASSPTENPRGGYTF.

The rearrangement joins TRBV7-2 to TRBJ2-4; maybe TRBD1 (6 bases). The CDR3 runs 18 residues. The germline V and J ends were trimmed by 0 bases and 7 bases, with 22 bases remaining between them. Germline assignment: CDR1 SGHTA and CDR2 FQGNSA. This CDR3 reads CASSLASGQVGRSNIQYF. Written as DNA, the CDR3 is TGTGCCAGCAGCTTAGCTTCGGGACAAGTGGGTCGATCGAACATTCAGTACTTC.

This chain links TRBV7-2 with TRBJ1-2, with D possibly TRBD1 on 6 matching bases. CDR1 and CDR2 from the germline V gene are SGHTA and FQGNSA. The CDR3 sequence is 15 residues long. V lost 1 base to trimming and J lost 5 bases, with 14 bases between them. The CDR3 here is CASSLVVGGVYGYTF. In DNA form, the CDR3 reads TGTGCCAGCAGCTTAGTTGTGGGGGGCGTATATGGCTACACCTTC.

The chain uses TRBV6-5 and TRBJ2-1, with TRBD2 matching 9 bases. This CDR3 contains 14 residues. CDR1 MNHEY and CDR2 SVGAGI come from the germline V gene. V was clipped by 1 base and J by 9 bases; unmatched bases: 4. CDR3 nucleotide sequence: TGTGCCAGCAGTTACTTTAGCGGGGGAGGTGAGCAGTTCTTC. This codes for CASSYFSGGGEQFF.

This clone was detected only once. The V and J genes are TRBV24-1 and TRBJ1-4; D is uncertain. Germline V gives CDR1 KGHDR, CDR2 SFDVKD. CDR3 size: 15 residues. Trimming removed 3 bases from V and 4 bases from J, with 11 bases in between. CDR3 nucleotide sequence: TGTGCCACCAGTGATCCCCGAGGCCTTAATGAAAAACTGTTTTTT. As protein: CATSDPRGLNEKLFF.

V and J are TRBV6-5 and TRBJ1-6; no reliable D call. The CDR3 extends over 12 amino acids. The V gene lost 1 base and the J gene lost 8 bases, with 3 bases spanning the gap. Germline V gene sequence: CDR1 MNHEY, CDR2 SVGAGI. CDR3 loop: CASSYLYSPLHF. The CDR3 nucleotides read TGTGCCAGCAGTTACTTATATTCACCCCTCCACTTT.

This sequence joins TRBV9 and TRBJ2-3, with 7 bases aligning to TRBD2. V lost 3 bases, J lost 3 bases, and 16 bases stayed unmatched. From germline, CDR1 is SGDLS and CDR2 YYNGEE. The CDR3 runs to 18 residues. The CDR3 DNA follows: TGTGCCAGCAGCGGAGATCCGGACGGGACTAAGGAGACAGATACGCAGTATTTT. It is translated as CASSGDPDGTKETDTQYF. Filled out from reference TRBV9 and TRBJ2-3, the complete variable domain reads DSGVTQTPKHLITATGQRVTLRCSPRSGDLSVYWYQQSLDQGLQFLIQYYNGEERAKGNILERFSAQQFPDLHSELNLSSLELGDSALYFCASSGDPDGTKETDTQYFGPGTRLTVL.

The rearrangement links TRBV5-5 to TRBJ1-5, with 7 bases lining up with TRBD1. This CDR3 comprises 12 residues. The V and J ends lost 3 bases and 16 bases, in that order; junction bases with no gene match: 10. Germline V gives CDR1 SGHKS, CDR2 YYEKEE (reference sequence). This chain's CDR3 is CASSSSGTAPHF. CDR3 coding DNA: TGTGCCAGCAGCTCCTCCGGGACAGCACCTCATTTT.

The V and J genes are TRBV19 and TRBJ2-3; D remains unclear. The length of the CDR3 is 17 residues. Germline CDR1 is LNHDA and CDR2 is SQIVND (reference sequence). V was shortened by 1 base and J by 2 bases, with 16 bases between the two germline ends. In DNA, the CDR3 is TGTGCCAGTAGTATAGCTGTGGCGCCTACAACCACAGATACGCAGTATTTT. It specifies CASSIAVAPTTTDTQYF.

The CDR3 coding sequence is TGCGCCAGCAGCCAAGTGACCATCAATGAGCAGTTCTTC. Translated: CASSQVTINEQFF. The chain has TRBV4-1 and TRBJ2-1; D is ambiguous. V lost 1 base and J 6 bases, leaving 7 bases between the germline ends. This CDR3 is built from 13 residues. Germline loops: CDR1 MGHRA, CDR2 YSYEKL.

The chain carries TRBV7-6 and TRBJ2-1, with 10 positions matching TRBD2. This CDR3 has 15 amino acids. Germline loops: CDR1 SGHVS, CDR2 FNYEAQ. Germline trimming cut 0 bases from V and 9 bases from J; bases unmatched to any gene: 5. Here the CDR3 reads CASSLAPSGGREQFF. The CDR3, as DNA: TGTGCCAGCAGCTTAGCCCCTAGCGGGGGACGTGAGCAGTTCTTC.

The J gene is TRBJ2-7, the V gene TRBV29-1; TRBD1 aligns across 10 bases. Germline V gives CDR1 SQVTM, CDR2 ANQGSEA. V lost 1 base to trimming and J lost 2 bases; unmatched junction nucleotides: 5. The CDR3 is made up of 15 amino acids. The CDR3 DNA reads TGCAGCGTTGAAGCGGGACAGGGGAGAGCCTACGAGCAGTACTTC. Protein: CSVEAGQGRAYEQYF.

The CDR3 DNA is TGTGCCAGCAGCTTAGCAGACAGGGTCTCCTACGAGCAGTACTTC. Translating gives CASSLADRVSYEQYF. V and J are TRBV7-2 and TRBJ2-7; 7 bases line up with TRBD1. In germline, CDR1 is SGHTA, CDR2 FQGNSA. With V trimmed by 0 bases and J by 0 bases, 2 bases remained unmatched. The CDR3 sequence is 15 residues long. The entire variable domain, with the rest obtained from reference TRBV7-2 and TRBJ2-7, is as follows: GAGVSQSPSNKVTEKGKDVELRCDPISGHTALYWYRQSLGQGLEFLIYFQGNSAPDKSGLPSDRFSAERTGGSVSTLTIQRTQQEDSAVYLCASSLADRVSYEQYFGPGTRLTVT.

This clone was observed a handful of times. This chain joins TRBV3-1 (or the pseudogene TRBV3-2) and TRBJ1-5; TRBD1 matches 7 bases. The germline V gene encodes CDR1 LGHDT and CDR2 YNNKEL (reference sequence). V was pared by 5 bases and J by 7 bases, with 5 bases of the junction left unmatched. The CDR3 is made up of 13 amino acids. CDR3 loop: CASSGTGVQPQHF. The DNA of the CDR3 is TGTGCCAGCAGCGGAACAGGGGTACAGCCCCAGCATTTT.

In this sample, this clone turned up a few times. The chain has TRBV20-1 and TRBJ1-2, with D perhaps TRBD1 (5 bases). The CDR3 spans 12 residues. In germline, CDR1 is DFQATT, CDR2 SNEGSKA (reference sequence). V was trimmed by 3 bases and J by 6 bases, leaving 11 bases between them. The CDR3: CSASGRDHGYTF. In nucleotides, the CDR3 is TGCAGTGCTAGTGGCAGGGACCATGGCTACACCTTC.

The CDR3 region is CASSPMTGITDTQYF. DNA for the CDR3: TGTGCCAGCTCACCAATGACAGGAATCACAGATACGCAGTATTTT. The J gene is TRBJ2-3, the V gene TRBV18; TRBD1 might be the D (6 bases). The CDR3 spans 15 residues. Trimming left V 2 bases short and J 2 bases short, with 11 bases between. CDR1 is KGHSH, CDR2 LQKENI, per germline.